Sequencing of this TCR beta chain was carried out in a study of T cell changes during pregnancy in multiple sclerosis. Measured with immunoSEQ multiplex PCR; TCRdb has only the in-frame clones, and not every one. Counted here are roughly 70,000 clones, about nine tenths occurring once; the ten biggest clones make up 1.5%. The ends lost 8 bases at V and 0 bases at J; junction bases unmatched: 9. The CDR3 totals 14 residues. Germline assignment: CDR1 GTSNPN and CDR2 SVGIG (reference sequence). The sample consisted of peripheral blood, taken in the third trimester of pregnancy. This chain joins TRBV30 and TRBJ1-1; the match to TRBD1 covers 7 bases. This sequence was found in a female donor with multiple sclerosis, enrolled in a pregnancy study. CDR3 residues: CAGINRGLNTEAFF. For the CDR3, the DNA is TGTGCCGGAATTAACAGGGGCTTGAACACTGAAGCTTTCTTT.